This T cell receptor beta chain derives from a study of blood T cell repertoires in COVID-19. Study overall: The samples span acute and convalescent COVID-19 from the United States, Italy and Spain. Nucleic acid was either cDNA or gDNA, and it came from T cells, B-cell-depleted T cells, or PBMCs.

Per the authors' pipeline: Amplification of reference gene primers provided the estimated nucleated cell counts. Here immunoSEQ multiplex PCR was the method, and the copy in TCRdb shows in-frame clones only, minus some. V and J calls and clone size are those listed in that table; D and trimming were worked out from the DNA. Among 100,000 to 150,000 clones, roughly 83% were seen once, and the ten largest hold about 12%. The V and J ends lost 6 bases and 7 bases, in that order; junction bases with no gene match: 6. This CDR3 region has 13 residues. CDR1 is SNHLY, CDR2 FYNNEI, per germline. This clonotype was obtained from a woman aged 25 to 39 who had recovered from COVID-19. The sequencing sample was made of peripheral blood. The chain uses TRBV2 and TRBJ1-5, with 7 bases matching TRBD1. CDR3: CASRSTGNQPQHF. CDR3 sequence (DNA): TGTGCCAGCAGGTCGACAGGGAACCAGCCCCAGCATTTT.